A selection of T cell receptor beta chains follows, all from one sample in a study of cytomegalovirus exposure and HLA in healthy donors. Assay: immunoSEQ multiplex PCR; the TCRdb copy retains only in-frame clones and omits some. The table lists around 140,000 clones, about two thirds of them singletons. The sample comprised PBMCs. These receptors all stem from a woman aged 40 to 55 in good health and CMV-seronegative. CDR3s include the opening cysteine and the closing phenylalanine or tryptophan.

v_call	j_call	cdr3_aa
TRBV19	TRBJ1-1	CASSIREAEAFF
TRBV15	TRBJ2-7	CATSRDYRGPGGEQYF
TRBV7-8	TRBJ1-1	CASSFQNTEAFF
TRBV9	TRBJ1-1	CASSQRQGLNTEAFF
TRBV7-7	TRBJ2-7	CASSPGQGPYEQYF
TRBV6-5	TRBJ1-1	CAAAQGRNTEAFF
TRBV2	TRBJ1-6	CASSERRRGRNNSPLHF
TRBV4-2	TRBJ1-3	CASSQEPGTRRRNTIYF
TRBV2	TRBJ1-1	CASGQGGNTEAFF
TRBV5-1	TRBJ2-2	CASSWGGDTGELFF
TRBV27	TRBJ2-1	CASSLWGTPSSYNEQFF
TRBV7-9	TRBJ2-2	CASSYRVGGELFF
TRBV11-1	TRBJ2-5	CASSPGDRGETQYF
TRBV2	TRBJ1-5	CASSERRFNQPQHF
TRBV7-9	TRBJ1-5	CASSPNTGGPNQPQHF
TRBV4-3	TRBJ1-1	CASSQSADGGPEAFF
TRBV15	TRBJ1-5	CATSRGFARTGGYASNQPQHF
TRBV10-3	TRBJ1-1	CAISELESGNTEAFF
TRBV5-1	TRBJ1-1	CASSPQGQVNTEAFF
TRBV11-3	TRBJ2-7	CASSTSYGSEQYF
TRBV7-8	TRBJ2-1	CASSSTRWIGLANEQFF
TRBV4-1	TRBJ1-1	CASTPNPGLMNTEAFF
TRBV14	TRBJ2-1	CASSQRGGLLRGEQFF
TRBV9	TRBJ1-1	CASSRGHRGTPEAFF
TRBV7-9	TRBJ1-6	CASSSRQGRVSPLHF
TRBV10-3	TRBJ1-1	CAISGTGFNTEAFF
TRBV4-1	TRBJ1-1	CASSRGTGVMNTEAFF
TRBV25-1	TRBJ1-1	CASSKTASNTEAFF